This T cell receptor (beta chain) is from a study of shared clonotypes between healthy human individuals. Profiling relied on immunoSEQ multiplex PCR, and the TCRdb table lists in-frame clones only, not all of them. The sample consists of over a million clones, approximately 98.5% of them appearing once. Trimming took 6 bases from V and 6 from J; bases not matched to a gene: 4. CDR3 size: 14 residues. Germline V lookup: CDR1 MDHEN, CDR2 SYDVKM. V is TRBV28 and J is TRBJ2-3; 12 bases match TRBD2. Sequenced input: naive CD4+ T cells sorted from blood. Subset defined: CD45RA+ positively selected. The receptor was derived from a man aged 25 to 40 in good health. The CDR3 sequence is CASRTSGSADTQYF. The DNA of the CDR3 is TGTGCCAGCAGGACTAGCGGGAGTGCGGATACGCAGTATTTT.